Each of the 2 T cell receptor beta chains below was sequenced from the same sample in a study of T cell responses to AZD1222 COVID-19 vaccine. TCRdb keeps only in-frame clones here, not all; method: immunoSEQ multiplex PCR. The sample has some 120,000 clones; more than 65% are singletons. The specimen comprised peripheral blood, sampled on day 0 of AZD1222 vaccination. All receptors come from an adult in good health.

This clone was found a few times. The chain carries TRBV7-2 and TRBJ2-2; D remains unclear. The CDR3 loop spans 14 amino acids. Per the germline V gene, CDR1 is SGHTA and CDR2 is FQGNSA. Trimming left V 1 base short and J 5 bases short, with 8 bases between. CDR3 sequence reads: CASSLEARTGELFF. CDR3 DNA: TGTGCCAGCAGCTTAGAAGCACGGACCGGGGAGCTGTTTTTT.

In DNA, the CDR3 is TGTGCCAGCAGTCATACAATGAACACTGAAGCTTTCTTT. Translated: CASSHTMNTEAFF. The chain is built from TRBV6-2 or TRBV6-3 and TRBJ1-1; D not certain. This CDR3 comprises 13 residues. Between the trimmed V and J ends, which lost 5 bases and 0 bases, there was a span of 7 bases. Per germline, CDR1 MNHEY and CDR2 SVGEGT.